These T cell receptor beta chains were read from a single sample in a study of response to subunit inactivated influenza vaccine. TCRdb passed the RT-PCR reads through MiXCR, listing each CDR3 protein once. The data contain just under 550,000 distinct CDR3 sequences, 20% to 25% of them seen just once; the ten biggest clones take up 2.5% to 3.5%. The data were also submitted as part of a second study, on T cells expressing NK-cell markers.

Sequences were derived from CD4+ T cells sorted from PBMCs, sampled approximately 13 days after vaccination. The receptors here all came from a man in his fifties or sixties who received an inactivated influenza vaccine. The CDR3 runs from the conserved cysteine through the conserved F or W. The order of the fields is D gene, clone size, V gene, J gene, CDR3 protein, CDR3 DNA. A D gene is named only where the DNA matches it firmly. Part of the rows lack a size; the others show once, few, many or a class for expanded clones.

D: -
size: -
V: TRBV6-5
J: TRBJ2-1
CDR3: CASSYLDGSYNEQFF
DNA: TGTGCCAGCAGTTACTTAGATGGGTCCTACAATGAGCAGTTCTTC

D: -
size: -
V: TRBV11-2
J: TRBJ2-2
CDR3: CASRNVRGGTGELFF
DNA: TGTGCCAGCAGGAACGTTCGGGGCGGGACCGGGGAGCTGTTTTTT

D: -
size: -
V: TRBV7-2
J: TRBJ1-1
CDR3: CASSLVGSLEAFF
DNA: TGTGCCAGCAGCTTAGTGGGCAGTCTAGAAGCTTTCTTT

D: -
size: -
V: TRBV5-1
J: TRBJ1-2
CDR3: CASSLGQSLYGYTF
DNA: TGCGCCAGCAGCTTAGGACAGTCACTCTATGGCTACACCTTC

D: -
size: -
V: TRBV5-1
J: TRBJ1-1
CDR3: CASSFDVLTGEAFF
DNA: TGCGCCAGCAGCTTTGACGTCCTCACGGGTGAAGCTTTCTTT

D: -
size: -
V: TRBV4-3
J: TRBJ2-5
CDR3: CASSQGQGMAGTQYF
DNA: TGCGCCAGCAGCCAAGGTCAAGGGATGGCGGGGACCCAGTACTTC

D: -
size: few
V: TRBV18
J: TRBJ2-7
CDR3: CASSTSQDGEQYF
DNA: TGTGCCAGCTCCACGTCGCAAGACGGGGAGCAGTACTTC

D: -
size: many
V: TRBV21-1
J: TRBJ2-3
CDR3: CASSQTSGVIFSSLRVTDTQYF
DNA: TGTGCCAGCTCCCAGACTAGCGGGGTGATTTTTTCTAGTTTACGGGTCACAGATACGCAGTATTTT

D: TRBD1
size: -
V: TRBV28
J: TRBJ1-1
CDR3: CASKGQGTGLAEAFF
DNA: TGTGCCAGCAAGGGACAGGGGACTGGCCTGGCTGAAGCTTTCTTT

D: -
size: -
V: TRBV6-5
J: TRBJ2-1
CDR3: CASSYFRRIGSYNEQFF
DNA: TGTGCCAGCAGCTACTTCAGGAGAATAGGGTCCTACAATGAGCAGTTCTTC

D: TRBD1
size: few
V: TRBV25-1
J: TRBJ2-7
CDR3: CASSETGTGLYEQYF
DNA: TGTGCCAGCAGTGAGACCGGGACAGGGTTATACGAGCAGTACTTC

D: -
size: -
V: TRBV7-9
J: TRBJ1-6
CDR3: CASSLARGSYNSPLHF
DNA: TGTGCCAGCAGCTTGGCCAGGGGATCCTATAATTCACCCCTCCACTTT

D: -
size: few
V: TRBV6-4
J: TRBJ1-1
CDR3: CASSATKNTEAFF
DNA: TGTGCCAGCAGTGCTACAAAGAACACTGAAGCTTTCTTT

D: TRBD2
size: -
V: TRBV7-7
J: TRBJ2-3
CDR3: CASSQGTSGRMDTQYF
DNA: TGTGCCAGCAGTCAAGGGACTAGCGGGAGAATGGATACGCAGTATTTT

D: TRBD1
size: -
V: TRBV7-3
J: TRBJ2-6
CDR3: CASSTGTGYSGANVLTF
DNA: TGTGCCAGCAGTACCGGGACAGGGTACTCTGGGGCCAACGTCCTGACTTTC

D: -
size: many
V: TRBV10-3
J: TRBJ2-1
CDR3: CAISESNYNEQFF
DNA: TGTGCCATCAGTGAGTCTAATTACAATGAGCAGTTCTTC

D: TRBD1
size: few
V: TRBV14
J: TRBJ2-5
CDR3: CASSPMDRGQETQYF
DNA: TGTGCCAGCAGCCCTATGGACAGGGGTCAAGAGACCCAGTACTTC

D: TRBD1
size: few
V: TRBV6-1
J: TRBJ2-7
CDR3: CASSQDRGMYEQYF
DNA: TGTGCCAGCAGTCAGGACAGGGGGATGTACGAGCAGTACTTC

D: -
size: -
V: TRBV3-1
J: TRBJ2-6
CDR3: CASSQDRGYTGANVLTF
DNA: TGTGCCAGCAGCCAAGACAGGGGATACACTGGGGCCAACGTCCTGACTTTC

D: TRBD2
size: few
V: TRBV7-8
J: TRBJ2-1
CDR3: CASSLNVGGRAEYNEQFF
DNA: TGTGCCAGCAGCTTAAATGTCGGGGGGAGGGCTGAATACAATGAGCAGTTCTTC

D: -
size: few
V: TRBV3-1
J: TRBJ2-1
CDR3: CASSPGATLSYNEQFF
DNA: TGTGCCAGCAGCCCCGGTGCAACTCTTTCTTACAATGAGCAGTTCTTC

D: TRBD1
size: few
V: TRBV5-1
J: TRBJ2-3
CDR3: CASSLDQGARGDTQYF
DNA: TGCGCCAGCAGCTTGGATCAGGGGGCGCGTGGAGATACGCAGTATTTT

D: -
size: few
V: TRBV20-1
J: TRBJ2-5
CDR3: CSASVVGETQYF
DNA: TGCAGTGCTTCGGTCGTCGGAGAGACCCAGTACTTC

D: TRBD2
size: few
V: TRBV12-3/TRBV12-4
J: TRBJ2-3
CDR3: CASSPWGGRTDTQYF
DNA: TGTGCCAGCAGTCCTTGGGGAGGGCGCACAGATACGCAGTATTTT

D: TRBD1
size: few
V: TRBV20-1
J: TRBJ1-2
CDR3: CSARDLQGISYGYTF
DNA: TGCAGTGCTAGAGATCTACAGGGGATTAGCTATGGCTACACCTTC

D: -
size: many
V: TRBV20-1
J: TRBJ2-3
CDR3: CSGRDSTDTQYF
DNA: TGCAGTGGACGGGACAGCACAGATACGCAGTATTTT

D: -
size: -
V: TRBV20-1
J: TRBJ2-1
CDR3: CSARPLRGSGDEQFF
DNA: TGCAGTGCTAGACCACTTAGAGGGAGTGGCGATGAGCAGTTCTTC

D: TRBD1
size: -
V: TRBV6-2/TRBV6-3
J: TRBJ2-7
CDR3: CASRVGTAQPTYEQYF
DNA: TGTGCCAGCAGAGTAGGGACAGCGCAACCCACCTACGAGCAGTACTTC

D: -
size: -
V: TRBV11-2
J: TRBJ1-1
CDR3: CASSSPTQGSTEAFF
DNA: TGTGCCAGCAGCTCACCCACCCAGGGGAGCACTGAAGCTTTCTTT

D: TRBD1
size: -
V: TRBV20-1
J: TRBJ1-1
CDR3: CSAGQGPGTEAFF
DNA: TGCAGTGCTGGACAGGGGCCGGGGACTGAAGCTTTCTTT

D: -
size: -
V: TRBV5-1
J: TRBJ2-4
CDR3: CASSAGTEGNIQYF
DNA: TGCGCCAGCAGCGCCGGGACGGAGGGAAACATTCAGTACTTC

D: -
size: few
V: TRBV4-2
J: TRBJ1-2
CDR3: CASSRDTANYGYTF
DNA: TGTGCCAGCAGCCGGGACACAGCTAACTATGGCTACACCTTC

D: TRBD2
size: few
V: TRBV7-9
J: TRBJ2-3
CDR3: CASSFPSGGVTDTQYF
DNA: TGTGCCAGCAGCTTTCCTAGCGGGGGTGTTACAGATACGCAGTATTTT

D: -
size: many
V: TRBV20-1
J: TRBJ2-5
CDR3: CSARAPSETQYF
DNA: TGCAGTGCTAGAGCCCCTTCTGAGACCCAGTACTTC

D: -
size: -
V: TRBV7-2
J: TRBJ1-4
CDR3: CASSPGGGEKLFF
DNA: TGTGCCAGCAGCCCAGGCGGGGGTGAAAAACTGTTTTTT

D: TRBD1
size: -
V: TRBV11-2
J: TRBJ2-2
CDR3: CASSFQRGRTGELFF
DNA: TGTGCCAGCAGCTTCCAGAGGGGGCGCACCGGGGAGCTGTTTTTT

D: -
size: few
V: TRBV4-3
J: TRBJ1-1
CDR3: CASSRSGGAEAFF
DNA: TGCGCCAGCAGCCGCTCTGGAGGGGCTGAAGCTTTCTTT

D: -
size: few
V: TRBV2
J: TRBJ2-2
CDR3: CASRLEGTGELFF
DNA: TGTGCCAGCAGGTTAGAGGGCACCGGGGAGCTGTTTTTT

D: -
size: few
V: TRBV20-1
J: TRBJ1-5
CDR3: CSARRAANQPQHF
DNA: TGCAGTGCTAGACGTGCGGCCAATCAGCCCCAGCATTTT

D: TRBD2
size: -
V: TRBV20-1
J: TRBJ2-7
CDR3: CSARESLAGVSPYEQYF
DNA: TGCAGTGCTAGAGAGTCTCTAGCGGGAGTTTCCCCCTACGAGCAGTACTTC

D: TRBD1
size: few
V: TRBV12-3/TRBV12-4
J: TRBJ2-7
CDR3: CASTVTGGTYEQYF
DNA: TGTGCCAGCACTGTGACAGGGGGAACCTACGAGCAGTACTTC

D: -
size: few
V: TRBV6-7
J: TRBJ2-7
CDR3: CARAFARAYEQYF
DNA: TGTGCCAGGGCCTTTGCCAGGGCCTACGAGCAGTACTTC

D: -
size: -
V: TRBV20-1
J: TRBJ1-2
CDR3: CSARVGTNVYGYTF
DNA: TGCAGTGCTAGAGTCGGGACAAACGTCTATGGCTACACCTTC

D: -
size: -
V: TRBV6-2/TRBV6-3
J: TRBJ2-2
CDR3: CASNDRRDTGELFF
DNA: TGTGCCAGCAACGACAGGAGGGACACCGGGGAGCTGTTTTTT

D: -
size: few
V: TRBV12-3/TRBV12-4
J: TRBJ1-5
CDR3: CASSFAGLQPQHF
DNA: TGTGCCAGCAGTTTTGCCGGTCTTCAGCCCCAGCATTTT

D: -
size: -
V: TRBV9
J: TRBJ1-5
CDR3: CASSVDGGSNQPQHF
DNA: TGTGCCAGCAGCGTAGATGGGGGTAGCAATCAGCCCCAGCATTTT

D: -
size: -
V: TRBV3-1
J: TRBJ2-1
CDR3: CASSHLRTGGFNEQFF
DNA: TGTGCCAGCAGCCATCTTAGAACAGGCGGATTCAATGAGCAGTTCTTC

D: -
size: -
V: TRBV7-2
J: TRBJ2-5
CDR3: CASSFLGTVQETQYF
DNA: TGTGCCAGCAGCTTCCTAGGGACGGTCCAAGAGACCCAGTACTTC

D: -
size: -
V: TRBV19
J: TRBJ1-2
CDR3: CASSISNSGSGYTF
DNA: TGTGCCAGTAGTATATCTAATTCTGGTAGTGGCTACACCTTC

D: -
size: few
V: TRBV7-2
J: TRBJ2-3
CDR3: CASSLRRRDTQYF
DNA: TGTGCCAGCAGCTTAAGAAGAAGGGATACGCAGTATTTT

D: -
size: -
V: TRBV6-2/TRBV6-3
J: TRBJ2-1
CDR3: CASRRSGVTSYNEQFF
DNA: TGTGCCAGCAGAAGGTCGGGGGTAACCTCCTACAATGAGCAGTTCTTC

D: TRBD1
size: -
V: TRBV10-3
J: TRBJ1-5
CDR3: CAISDGQGVGSQHF
DNA: TGTGCCATCAGTGATGGACAGGGTGTAGGGTCCCAGCATTTT

D: -
size: few
V: TRBV28
J: TRBJ2-2
CDR3: CASSPAGSIAGELFF
DNA: TGTGCCAGCAGTCCCGCCGGGAGTATCGCCGGGGAGCTGTTTTTT

D: TRBD1
size: few
V: TRBV10-3
J: TRBJ2-1
CDR3: CAIRGTGGHEQFF
DNA: TGTGCCATCAGAGGGACAGGGGGCCATGAGCAGTTCTTC

D: -
size: -
V: TRBV30
J: TRBJ2-3
CDR3: CAWSVWRRGDTQYF
DNA: TGTGCCTGGAGTGTGTGGCGGCGGGGAGATACGCAGTATTTT

D: -
size: -
V: TRBV5-6
J: TRBJ2-5
CDR3: CASSLGLGGETQYF
DNA: TGTGCCAGCAGCTTGGGTCTCGGGGGCGAGACCCAGTACTTC

D: TRBD1
size: many
V: TRBV29-1
J: TRBJ2-2
CDR3: CSVAGQGTGELFF
DNA: TGCAGCGTAGCGGGACAGGGCACCGGGGAGCTGTTTTTT

D: -
size: few
V: TRBV5-1
J: TRBJ1-1
CDR3: CASSPEGGRLTEAFF
DNA: TGCGCCAGCAGCCCGGAGGGGGGGCGACTTACTGAAGCTTTCTTT

D: TRBD1
size: few
V: TRBV5-1
J: TRBJ2-2
CDR3: CASSLAGQGFTVLTGELFF
DNA: TGCGCCAGCAGCTTAGCGGGACAGGGATTCACCGTCCTCACCGGGGAGCTGTTTTTT